The sequence of this T cell receptor (beta chain) was determined in a study of blood T cell repertoires in COVID-19. Assay: immunoSEQ multiplex PCR; the TCRdb copy retains only in-frame clones and omits some. The table records 37,000 or so clones, 85% to 90% of them present only once. Sequencing was performed on peripheral blood. The origin of this receptor is a man aged 65 to 85 with acute or convalescent COVID-19.

The CDR3 region is CASSQLRSYTGELFF. The CDR3 DNA is TGTGCCAGCAGCCAATTAAGGAGCTACACCGGGGAGCTGTTTTTT. The chain links TRBV3-1 (or the pseudogene TRBV3-2) to TRBJ2-2; D is unresolved. The CDR3 runs to 15 residues. V was trimmed by 2 bases and J by 3 bases, leaving 10 bases between them. Germline V CDR1 and CDR2: LGHDT, YNNKEL (reference sequence).